The TCR beta chain under discussion was sequenced for a study of circulating tumor DNA in untreated peripheral T-cell lymphoma. Germline CDR1 and CDR2: SGHRS and YFSETQ. V lost 0 bases to trimming and J lost 4 bases, with 13 bases between them. This CDR3 is 15 amino acids long. Generated by immunoSEQ multiplex PCR, the TCRdb table keeps only in-frame clones and is missing some. The table has 2,200 or so clones, about two thirds seen once; the top ten hold 56%. The chain is built from TRBV5-1 and TRBJ1-2; D gene uncertain. The sequencing input was tumor tissue. The sequence was collected from a human donor with peripheral T-cell lymphoma. CDR3 region: CASSLVGNYPYGYTF. For the CDR3, the DNA is TGCGCCAGCAGCTTGGTGGGAAACTATCCCTATGGCTACACCTTC.